The 6 T cell receptor beta chains given below trace back to one sample, sequenced in a study of OX40 agonist ivuxolimab in advanced cancers. Produced via immunoSEQ multiplex PCR; TCRdb's table is partial and in-frame only. The sample includes approximately 30,000 clones, roughly 84% seen only once; the top ten take about 20%. This specimen consisted of CD4+ or CD8+ T cells sorted from blood, obtained in a trial of the OX40 agonist ivuxolimab. These TCRs come from an adult with an advanced solid tumor such as melanoma, head and neck, liver or kidney cancer.

This clone was counted a single time. The gene calls are TRBV9 and TRBJ2-7, with 12 bases fitting TRBD2. Trimming cost V 4 bases and J 4 bases; bases outside gene matches: 6. The CDR3 is made up of 15 amino acids. The germline gives CDR1 SGDLS, CDR2 YYNGEE. Here the CDR3 reads CASSSGTSGLYEQYF. In DNA form, the CDR3 reads TGTGCCAGCAGCTCCGGGACTAGCGGGCTTTACGAGCAGTACTTC.

V is TRBV10-2 and J is TRBJ2-5; D is uncertain. Between the trimmed V and J ends, which lost 6 bases and 4 bases, there was a span of 18 bases. Per germline, CDR1 WSHSY and CDR2 SAAADI. The CDR3 runs to 15 residues. DNA for the CDR3: TGCGCCAGCAGGGGCAGCACCCGAGCACGAGAGACCCAGTACTTC. Amino acids: CASRGSTRARETQYF.

CDR3 DNA: TGTGCCAGTCCGGGACAGGGAACTGGCTACACCTTC. Protein product: CASPGQGTGYTF. The rearrangement joins TRBV2 to TRBJ1-2; 9 bases map to TRBD1. Germline CDR1 is SNHLY and CDR2 is FYNNEI. J lost 7 bases, V lost 9 bases, and 6 bases had no gene match. The CDR3 has 12 residues.

This clone came up many times. The genes are TRBV5-6 and TRBJ2-1; D possibly uses TRBD1 or TRBD2 (6 bases each). This CDR3 is 13 amino acids long. V was shortened by 4 bases and J by 4 bases, with 9 bases between the two germline ends. CDR1 and CDR2 from the germline V gene are SGHDT and YYEEEE. The CDR3 DNA follows: TGTGCCAGCAGCCCGGGGGCTTACAATGAGCAGTTCTTC. Residues: CASSPGAYNEQFF.

V usage is TRBV7-9 and J usage is TRBJ1-5; the D is unclear. CDR1 and CDR2 (germline): SEHNR, FQNEAQ (reference sequence). This CDR3 contains 14 residues. The V end was cut by 5 bases, the J end by 3 bases, with 11 bases between. Written as DNA, the CDR3 is TGTGCCAGCAGCGAGGGAGGCGTCAATCAGCCCCAGCATTTT. Its protein is CASSEGGVNQPQHF.

The CDR3 DNA is TGTGCCAGCACGAGTATGTCAAACACCGGGGAGCTGTTTTTT. Protein sequence: CASTSMSNTGELFF. V and J are TRBV27 and TRBJ2-2, with unresolved D. V was cut by 7 bases and J by 2 bases, with 11 bases left in between. Germline V gene lookup returns CDR1 MNHEY and CDR2 SMNVEV (reference sequence). The CDR3 loop spans 14 amino acids.